This note documents a single T cell receptor (beta chain) sequence. Its antigen is unknown. These data come from a study of Graves' ophthalmopathy and Graves' hyperthyroidism. As for the study in general: Blood was drawn at initial diagnosis, before any treatment. General study results and limits: Blood also harbored most expanded thyroid clonotypes above 0.001 frequency.

From RNA, the CDR3 regions of TCR beta chains were amplified and sequenced. Investigators did first-round RT-PCR with HTBI primers, then second-round multiplex PCR. TCRdb re-analysed the multiplex PCR reads in MiXCR, keeping a single row per CDR3 protein. The table shows about 390,000 distinct CDR3 sequences, with approximately 15% occurring only once. The study recruited hyperthyroidism patients aged 18 to 65 who were newly diagnosed, under 2 months' duration. Lactation, pregnancy, uncontrolled infections and other autoimmune diseases were all grounds for excluding patients. The CDR3 has 14 residues. Trimming cost V 7 bases and J 4 bases; bases outside gene matches: 9. The germline V gene encodes CDR1 SQVTM and CDR2 ANQGSEA.

The gene calls are TRBV29-1 and TRBJ1-5; TRBD1 aligns across 8 bases. Material for sequencing was peripheral blood. The sequence derives from a woman younger than 35 with stable Graves' hyperthyroidism. CDR3 DNA sequence: TGCAGCGATCTATCAGGGGGCGAGAATCAGCCCCAGCATTTT. Amino acids: CSDLSGGENQPQHF.